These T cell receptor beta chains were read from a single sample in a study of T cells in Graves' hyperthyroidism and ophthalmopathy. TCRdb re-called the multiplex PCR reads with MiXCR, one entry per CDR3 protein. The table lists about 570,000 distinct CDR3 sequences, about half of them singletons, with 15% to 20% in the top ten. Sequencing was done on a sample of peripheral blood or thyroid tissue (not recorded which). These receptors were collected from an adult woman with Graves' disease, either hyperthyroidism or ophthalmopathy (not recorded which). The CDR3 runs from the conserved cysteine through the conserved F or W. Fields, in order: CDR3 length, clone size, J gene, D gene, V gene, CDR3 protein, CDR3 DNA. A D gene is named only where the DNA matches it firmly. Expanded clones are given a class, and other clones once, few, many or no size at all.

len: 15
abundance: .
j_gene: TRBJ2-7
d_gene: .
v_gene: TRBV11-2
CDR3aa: CASSLVRGGAYEQYF
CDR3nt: TGTGCCAGCAGCTTAGTTCGCGGGGGCGCATACGAGCAGTACTTC

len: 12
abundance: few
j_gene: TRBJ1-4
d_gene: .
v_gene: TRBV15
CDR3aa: CATVGGNEKLFF
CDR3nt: TGTGCCACCGTCGGAGGGAATGAAAAACTGTTTTTT

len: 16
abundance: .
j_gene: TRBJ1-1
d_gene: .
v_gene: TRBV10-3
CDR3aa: CAISALRGRTGILAFF
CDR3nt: TGTGCCATCAGTGCTTTGAGGGGCAGAACAGGGATCTTAGCTTTCTTT

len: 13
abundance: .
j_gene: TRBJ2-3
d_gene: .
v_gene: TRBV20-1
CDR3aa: CSARGGKGVLAYF
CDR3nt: TGCAGTGCTAGAGGGGGAAAGGGGGTACTAGCGTATTTT

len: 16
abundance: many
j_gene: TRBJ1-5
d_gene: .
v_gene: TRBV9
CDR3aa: CASSVGSGRGDQPQHF
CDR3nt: TGTGCCAGCAGCGTGGGGTCAGGCAGGGGCGATCAGCCCCAGCATTTT

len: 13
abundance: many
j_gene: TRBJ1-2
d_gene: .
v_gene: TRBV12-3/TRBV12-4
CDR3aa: CASSPVSNYGYTF
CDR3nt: TGTGCCAGCAGTCCCGTGTCTAACTATGGCTACACCTTC

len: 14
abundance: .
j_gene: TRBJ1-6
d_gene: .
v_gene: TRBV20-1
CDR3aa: CSARDRGEHSPLHF
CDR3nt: TGCAGTGCTAGAGACCGGGGGGAGCACTCACCCCTCCACTTT

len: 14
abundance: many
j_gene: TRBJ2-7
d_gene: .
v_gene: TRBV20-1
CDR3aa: CSARGRGESSEQYF
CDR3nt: TGCAGTGCTAGAGGGAGGGGGGAGTCGAGCGAGCAGTACTTC

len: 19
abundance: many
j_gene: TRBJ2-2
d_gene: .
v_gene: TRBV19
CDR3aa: CASSKGTTGDFANTGELFF
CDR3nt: TGTGCCAGTAGTAAGGGGACAACAGGCGATTTCGCGAACACCGGGGAGCTGTTTTTT

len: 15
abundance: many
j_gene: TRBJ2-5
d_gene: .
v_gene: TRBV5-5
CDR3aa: CASSLIGGPRETQYF
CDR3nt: TGTGCCAGCAGCTTGATCGGGGGACCCAGGGAGACCCAGTACTTC

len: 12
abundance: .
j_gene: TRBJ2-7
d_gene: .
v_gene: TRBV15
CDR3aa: CATSGEVNEQYF
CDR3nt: TGTGCCACCAGCGGAGAGGTCAACGAGCAGTACTTC

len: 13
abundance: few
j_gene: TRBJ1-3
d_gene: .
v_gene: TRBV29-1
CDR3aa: CSATGSAGNTIYF
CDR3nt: TGCAGCGCCACAGGGTCGGCTGGAAACACCATATATTTT

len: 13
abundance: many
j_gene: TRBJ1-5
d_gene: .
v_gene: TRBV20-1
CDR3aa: CSANLAGNQPQHF
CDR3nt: TGCAGTGCTAATCTGGCAGGCAATCAGCCCCAGCATTTT

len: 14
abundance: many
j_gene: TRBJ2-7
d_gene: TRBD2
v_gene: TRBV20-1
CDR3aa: CSARLAGGGYEQYF
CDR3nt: TGCAGTGCACGACTAGCGGGAGGGGGATACGAGCAGTACTTC

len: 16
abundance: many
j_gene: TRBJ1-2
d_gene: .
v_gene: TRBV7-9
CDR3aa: CASSLLGGGNNYGYTF
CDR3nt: TGTGCCAGCAGCTTGCTAGGTGGAGGGAATAACTATGGCTACACCTTC

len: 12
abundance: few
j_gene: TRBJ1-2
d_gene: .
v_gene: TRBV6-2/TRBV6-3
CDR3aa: CASIRHNYGYTF
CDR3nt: TGTGCCAGCATCCGGCACAACTATGGCTACACCTTC

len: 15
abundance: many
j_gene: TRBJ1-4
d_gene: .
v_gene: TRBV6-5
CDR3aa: CASSSHRALDEKLFF
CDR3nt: TGTGCCAGCAGTTCCCACAGGGCATTGGATGAAAAACTGTTTTTT

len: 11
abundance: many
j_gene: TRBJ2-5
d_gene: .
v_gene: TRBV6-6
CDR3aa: CASSYVETQYF
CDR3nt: TGTGCCAGCAGTTACGTGGAGACCCAGTACTTC

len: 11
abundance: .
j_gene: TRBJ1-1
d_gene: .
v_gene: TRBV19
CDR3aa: CAVAENTEAFF
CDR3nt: TGTGCAGTGGCAGAGAACACTGAAGCTTTCTTT

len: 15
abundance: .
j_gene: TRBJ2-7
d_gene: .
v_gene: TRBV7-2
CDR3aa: CASSLGLRTAYEQYF
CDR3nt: TGTGCCAGCAGCTTAGGTCTCCGCACCGCCTACGAGCAGTACTTC

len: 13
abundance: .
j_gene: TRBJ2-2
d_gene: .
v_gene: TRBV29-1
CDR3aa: CSGQDRDSGELFF
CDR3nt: TGCAGCGGCCAAGACAGGGACTCCGGGGAGCTGTTTTTT

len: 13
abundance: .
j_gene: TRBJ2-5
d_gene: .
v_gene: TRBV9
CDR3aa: CAAPSSYQETQYF
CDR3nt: TGTGCCGCCCCATCCTCGTACCAAGAGACCCAGTACTTC

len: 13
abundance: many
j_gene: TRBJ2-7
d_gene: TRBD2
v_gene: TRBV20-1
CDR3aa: CSARTSGSYEQYF
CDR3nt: TGCAGCGCGCGAACTAGCGGGAGTTACGAGCAGTACTTC

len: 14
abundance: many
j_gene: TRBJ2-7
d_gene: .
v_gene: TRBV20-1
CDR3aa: CSAIGGRYLYEQYF
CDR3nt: TGCAGTGCTATCGGTGGCCGATATCTCTACGAGCAGTACTTC

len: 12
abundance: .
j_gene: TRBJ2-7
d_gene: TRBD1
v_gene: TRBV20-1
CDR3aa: CSVKQGPYEQYF
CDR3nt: TGCAGTGTTAAACAGGGGCCCTACGAGCAGTACTTC

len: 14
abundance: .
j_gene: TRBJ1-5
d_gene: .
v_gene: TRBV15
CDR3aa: CATSTGLPNQPQHF
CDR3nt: TGTGCCACCAGTACGGGGCTTCCCAATCAGCCCCAGCATTTT

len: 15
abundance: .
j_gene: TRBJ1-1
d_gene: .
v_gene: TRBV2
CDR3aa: CASSVRGDLNTEAFF
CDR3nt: TGTGCCAGCAGTGTGAGAGGGGACCTTAACACTGAAGCTTTCTTT